Following are 28 T cell receptor beta chains from one sample sequenced in a study of persistence of HIV-infected CD4 T cells. The libraries were made with immunoSEQ version 4 in survey mode. Sequencing was performed with immunoSEQ multiplex PCR; in TCRdb, only in-frame clones are kept and a portion is missing. The sample yields about 33,000 clones, 82% seen once. Their antigens are not known. Cells were stimulated with CMV-infected fibroblast lysates at 10 ug/mL. CD40L/CD69 double-negative CD45RO-high memory CD4+ T cells were collected. Here the sequenced sample was CD4+ T cells sorted from PBMCs after approximately 19-hour stimulation, taken from a patient who received antiretroviral therapy. These receptors were obtained from an adult woman with HIV who was CMV-seropositive.

This clone has a handful of counts. This chain connects TRBV10-1 to TRBJ1-5; D is ambiguous. The V gene's germline CDR1 is WNHNN and CDR2 SYGVQD (reference sequence). The CDR3 runs to 14 residues. Trimming took 6 bases from V and 3 from J, leaving 12 bases between them. The CDR3 loop is CASRPTRNNQPQHF. CDR3 in DNA: TGCGCCAGCAGACCCACGAGGAACAATCAGCCCCAGCATTTT.

This rearrangement joins TRBV18 to TRBJ1-1, with D possibly TRBD1 on 5 matching bases. The CDR3 has 15 amino acids. The germline CDR1 and CDR2 sequences are KGHSH and LQKENI. Trimming stripped 3 bases from V and 1 base from J, with 12 bases between. The CDR3 loop is CASSPSRGWNTEAFF. The CDR3 region has the DNA TGTGCCAGCTCACCTTCCCGGGGGTGGAACACTGAAGCTTTCTTT.

This sequence joins TRBV5-5 and TRBJ2-5, with a possible D match to TRBD2 (6 bases). CDR1 and CDR2 (germline): SGHKS, YYEKEE (reference sequence). This CDR3 is built from 15 residues. V was trimmed by 0 bases and J by 5 bases, leaving 14 bases between them. DNA of the CDR3: TGTGCCAGCAGCTTGGTTGGAGGGCCAGTGGAGACCCAGTACTTC. This sequence encodes CASSLVGGPVETQYF.

This chain joins TRBV19 and TRBJ2-5, with TRBD1 as a possible D gene (5 bases). The germline V gene has CDR1 LNHDA and CDR2 SQIVND (reference sequence). CDR3 length equals 14 residues. Trimming left V 7 bases short and J 3 bases short, with 15 bases between. DNA of the CDR3: TGTGCCAGTAAGGTCAGGGATCACGAAGAGACCCAGTACTTC. Amino acids: CASKVRDHEETQYF.

The V gene is TRBV7-3, the J gene TRBJ1-3; no clear D. Trimming took off 3 bases at V and 7 bases at J, with 10 bases between the two ends. CDR3 length equals 13 residues. Germline assignment: CDR1 SGHTA and CDR2 FQGTGA. CDR3 region: CASSLSYGNTIYF. The CDR3 DNA reads TGTGCCAGCAGCTTGAGTTACGGTAACACCATATATTTT.

V gene TRBV16 combines with J gene TRBJ1-1, with 8 bases matching TRBD1. V lost 3 bases to trimming and J lost 4 bases; unmatched junction nucleotides: 4. Germline assignment: CDR1 KGHSY and CDR2 FQNENV. This CDR3 is built from 14 residues. The CDR3 sequence is CASSQRTGSTEAFF. The CDR3 DNA is TGTGCCAGCAGCCAGCGGACAGGGAGCACTGAAGCTTTCTTT. Supplemented by reference TRBV16 and TRBJ1-1, the full variable domain reads GEEVAQTPKHLVRGEGQKAKLYCAPIKGHSYVFWYQQVLKNEFKFLISFQNENVFDETGMPKERFSAKCLPNSPCSLEIQATKLEDSAVYFCASSQRTGSTEAFFGQGTRLTVV.

The chain employs TRBV7-6 and TRBJ1-1; 8 bases align to TRBD1. The CDR3 spans 13 residues. V was pared by 5 bases and J by 5 bases, with 4 bases of the junction left unmatched. From germline, CDR1 is SGHVS and CDR2 FNYEAQ. The CDR3 sequence is CASSGRQGTEAFF. The CDR3 DNA reads TGTGCCAGCAGCGGGCGACAGGGGACTGAAGCTTTCTTT.

There are a few counts of this clone. CDR3 nucleotide sequence: TGCAGCGCCGACGACAGGGTAGGCAATGAGCAGTTCTTC. It specifies CSADDRVGNEQFF. This rearrangement joins TRBV29-1 to TRBJ2-1; TRBD1 agrees at 7 bases. Germline trimming cut 7 bases from V and 6 bases from J; bases unmatched to any gene: 9. The CDR3 has 13 residues. CDR1 and CDR2 from the germline V gene are SQVTM and ANQGSEA.

The chain couples TRBV3-1 (or the pseudogene TRBV3-2) to TRBJ1-1; 11 nucleotides align to TRBD1. The V segment lost 7 bases and the J segment 6 bases; nucleotides outside the gene matches: 10. CDR3 length equals 15 residues. Germline CDR1 reads LGHDT; CDR2 reads YNNKEL (reference sequence). The CDR3: CASTRRGTGGAEAFF. The CDR3 coding sequence is TGTGCCAGCACTCGCCGCGGGACAGGGGGGGCTGAAGCTTTCTTT.

In its sample, this clone was seen a few times. The V call is TRBV27, the J call TRBJ2-7; the match to TRBD2 covers 7 bases. In germline, CDR1 is MNHEY, CDR2 SMNVEV (reference sequence). CDR3 length equals 17 residues. After removal of 1 base from V and 2 bases from J, the junction contained 11 bases not matched to a gene. This CDR3 is CASSLWGEGGPTYEQYF. The CDR3 nucleotides are TGTGCCAGCAGTTTATGGGGGGAGGGAGGGCCGACCTACGAGCAGTACTTC.

The rearrangement joins TRBV18 to TRBJ2-4; TRBD2 matches at 14 bases. The CDR3 consists of 18 residues. Germline V gives CDR1 KGHSH, CDR2 LQKENI. The J segment lost 1 base and the V segment lost 2 bases, leaving 4 bases of the junction unmatched. The CDR3 loop is CASSPVGLAGAAKNIQYF. The CDR3, as DNA: TGTGCCAGCTCACCAGTGGGACTAGCGGGAGCCGCCAAAAACATTCAGTACTTC.

The chain uses TRBV25-1 and TRBJ1-2; D remains unclear. The germline gives CDR1 MGHDK, CDR2 SYGVNS. V lost 4 bases and J lost 5, with 11 bases in between. The CDR3 is 13 amino acids. CDR3 protein: CASSASAEYGYTF. The CDR3 DNA reads as TGTGCCAGCAGTGCTTCAGCCGAGTATGGCTACACCTTC.

The chain employs TRBV10-2 and TRBJ1-5; no definite D call. The ends were cut back, 6 bases at V and 3 bases at J, with 6 bases in the middle. This CDR3 contains 12 residues. Per the germline V gene, CDR1 is WSHSY and CDR2 is SAAADI. The CDR3 region has the DNA TGCGCCAGCAGAAGGGACAATCAGCCCCAGCATTTT. This codes for CASRRDNQPQHF.

This chain connects TRBV6-5 to TRBJ1-2; D is uncertain. The CDR3 spans 13 residues. The V gene lost 7 bases and the J gene lost 2 bases, with 11 bases spanning the gap. Germline V lookup: CDR1 MNHEY, CDR2 SVGAGI. The CDR3: CASKGLGNYGYTF. The CDR3 bases are TGTGCCAGCAAGGGCTTGGGGAACTATGGCTACACCTTC.

V is TRBV11-1 and J is TRBJ2-1; perhaps TRBD2 as D (7 bases). Germline values: CDR1 SGHAT, CDR2 FQDESV (reference sequence). Trimming stripped 5 bases from V and 3 bases from J, with 14 bases between. The CDR3 is 15 residues long. CDR3 sequence (DNA): TGTGCCAGCAGCCTCCGGGGGGCCTTCTACAATGAGCAGTTCTTC. Amino acids: CASSLRGAFYNEQFF.

This chain uses TRBV5-1 with TRBJ2-2, with a possible D match to TRBD1 (5 bases). V was pared by 0 bases and J by 1 base, with 10 bases between. Germline V lookup: CDR1 SGHRS, CDR2 YFSETQ. The CDR3 totals 16 residues. CDR3 amino acids: CASSLDWGLNTGELFF. For the CDR3, the DNA is TGCGCCAGCAGCTTGGACTGGGGCCTGAACACCGGGGAGCTGTTTTTT. Variable domain in full (rest from reference TRBV5-1 and TRBJ2-2): KAGVTQTPRYLIKTRGQQVTLSCSPISGHRSVSWYQQTPGQGLQFLFEYFSETQRNKGNFPGRFSGRQFSNSRSEMNVSTLELGDSALYLCASSLDWGLNTGELFFGEGSRLTVL.

The rearrangement links TRBV6-1 to TRBJ2-3; TRBD2 might be the D (5 bases). The CDR3 covers 16 residues. Per germline, CDR1 MNHNS and CDR2 SASEGT. V lost 3 bases to trimming and J lost 0 bases, with 13 bases between them. DNA for the CDR3: TGTGCCAGCAGTGACGGGGTTGAGCGAAGCACAGATACGCAGTATTTT. The encoded protein is CASSDGVERSTDTQYF.

The CDR3 DNA reads TGTGCCAGCAGCTTATTCCGCCGGGACACACGAGCCTACAATGAGCAGTTCTTC. Residues: CASSLFRRDTRAYNEQFF. The chain links TRBV7-2 to TRBJ2-1, with D possibly being TRBD1 (6 bases). Germline V CDR1 and CDR2: SGHTA, FQGNSA. V was trimmed by 2 bases and J by 2 bases, leaving 19 bases between them. The CDR3 is 18 residues long.

This chain joins TRBV5-4 and TRBJ2-7; 7 bases agree with TRBD1. The CDR3 has 17 amino acids. J lost 3 bases, V lost 4 bases, and 16 bases had no gene match. Germline V gives CDR1 SGHNT, CDR2 YYREEE (reference sequence). The CDR3 DNA sequence: TGTGCCAGCAGCCCTGGGACAGAGGCCTCGAGACTCTACGAGCAGTACTTC. Translation: CASSPGTEASRLYEQYF.

The chain combines TRBV14 with TRBJ1-1; D not certain. This CDR3 has 14 amino acids. Germline V gene sequence: CDR1 SGHDN, CDR2 FVKESK. Trimming cost V 2 bases and J 2 bases, with 9 bases left between them. CDR3 nucleotide sequence: TGTGCCAGCAGCCAACAGGCTTACAACACTGAAGCTTTCTTT. This codes for CASSQQAYNTEAFF.

This clone was seen only once. This chain connects TRBV6-5 to TRBJ1-1; D may be TRBD1 (5 bases). The V and J ends lost 6 bases and 8 bases respectively, with 19 bases between them. The CDR3 extends over 14 amino acids. CDR1 MNHEY and CDR2 SVGAGI come from the germline V gene. CDR3 in DNA: TGTGCCAGCAGCATCGACGGGGGGGGGAAAGAAGCTTTCTTT. Amino acid sequence: CASSIDGGGKEAFF.

V and J are TRBV5-1 and TRBJ2-5, with 11 bases lining up with TRBD2. Germline CDR1 SGHRS, CDR2 YFSETQ. V dropped 4 bases and J dropped 4; count of bases not matched to a gene: 9. This CDR3 is built from 16 residues. The CDR3 DNA reads TGCGCCAGCAGCCAACTAACTAGCGGGGGACCAGAGACCCAGTACTTC. It codes for CASSQLTSGGPETQYF.

The chain recombines TRBV28 with TRBJ1-1; D gene unclear. Germline CDR1 and CDR2: MDHEN and SYDVKM. Trimming shortened V by 7 bases and J by 4 bases, and 13 bases separated the two germline ends. This CDR3 has 13 amino acids. This CDR3 is CASKSPAFTEAFF. DNA of the CDR3: TGTGCCAGCAAAAGTCCGGCGTTCACTGAAGCTTTCTTT. Full variable domain (remainder filled in from reference TRBV28 and TRBJ1-1): DVKVTQSSRYLVKRTGEKVFLECVQDMDHENMFWYRQDPGLGLRLIYFSYDVKMKEKGDIPEGYSVSREKKERFSLILESASTNQTSMYLCASKSPAFTEAFFGQGTRLTVV.

The J gene is TRBJ1-2, the V gene TRBV6-6, with D maybe TRBD1 (6 bases). The V gene's germline CDR1 is MNHNY and CDR2 SVGAGI (reference sequence). The CDR3 covers 12 residues. The V end was cut by 5 bases, the J end by 6 bases, with 10 bases between. Here the CDR3 reads CASSPRTDGYTF. CDR3 bases: TGTGCCAGCAGTCCCCGGACAGATGGCTACACCTTC.

The rearrangement links TRBV5-5 to TRBJ1-1; TRBD1 aligns across 10 bases. Unmatched junction bases numbered 15, after V lost 4 bases and J lost 0 bases. The CDR3 is 19 amino acids. Germline V gene sequence: CDR1 SGHKS, CDR2 YYEKEE (reference sequence). The CDR3 DNA reads TGTGCCAGCAGCGGGGACAGGGGAGTGTGGAGTGGTATGAACACTGAAGCTTTCTTT. Its protein product is CASSGDRGVWSGMNTEAFF.

The genes are TRBV5-4 and TRBJ1-1, with 8 bases aligning to TRBD1. CDR3 size: 14 residues. With 4 bases clipped from V and 8 bases from J, the junction kept 10 bases outside the gene matches. Germline-derived CDR1 and CDR2 are SGHNT and YYREEE (reference sequence). The CDR3 DNA reads TGTGCCAGCAGCGTTCCTGGACAGGGATACGAAGCTTTCTTT. Residues: CASSVPGQGYEAFF.

The chain joins TRBV7-3 to TRBJ2-3; 9 bases line up with TRBD1. Germline V gene sequence: CDR1 SGHTA, CDR2 FQGTGA. Unmatched junction bases numbered 15, after V lost 4 bases and J lost 7 bases. This CDR3 has 17 amino acids. CDR3 amino acids: CASSSQPGTGNTNTQYF. CDR3 in DNA: TGTGCCAGCAGCTCACAACCTGGGACAGGGAATACGAATACGCAGTATTTT.

The chain recombines TRBV24-1 with TRBJ1-5; D is unclear. Germline V gene lookup returns CDR1 KGHDR and CDR2 SFDVKD. The V end was cut by 9 bases, the J end by 8 bases, with 10 bases between. The CDR3 is 11 amino acids. CDR3 in amino acids: CATRETKPQHF. CDR3 sequence (DNA): TGTGCCACCCGGGAGACCAAGCCCCAGCATTTT.